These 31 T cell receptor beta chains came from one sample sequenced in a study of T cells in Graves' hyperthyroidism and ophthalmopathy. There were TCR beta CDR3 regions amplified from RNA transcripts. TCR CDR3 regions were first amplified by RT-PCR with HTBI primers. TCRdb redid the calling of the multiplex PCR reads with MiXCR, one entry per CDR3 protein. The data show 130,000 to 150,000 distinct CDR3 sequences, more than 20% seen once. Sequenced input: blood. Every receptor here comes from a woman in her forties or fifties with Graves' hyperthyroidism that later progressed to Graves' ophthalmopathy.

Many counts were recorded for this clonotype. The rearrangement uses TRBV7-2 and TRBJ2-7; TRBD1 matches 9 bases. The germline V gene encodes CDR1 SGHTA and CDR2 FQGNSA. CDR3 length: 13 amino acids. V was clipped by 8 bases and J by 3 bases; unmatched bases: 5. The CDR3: CASRDRVGYEQYF. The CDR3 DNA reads TGTGCCAGCCGGGACAGGGTAGGCTACGAGCAGTACTTC.

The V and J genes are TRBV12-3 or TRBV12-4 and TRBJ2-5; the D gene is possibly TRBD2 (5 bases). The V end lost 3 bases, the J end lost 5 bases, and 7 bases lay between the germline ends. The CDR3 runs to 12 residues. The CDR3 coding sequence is TGTGCCAGCAGTTTTACGGGGGAGACCCAGTACTTC. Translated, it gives CASSFTGETQYF.

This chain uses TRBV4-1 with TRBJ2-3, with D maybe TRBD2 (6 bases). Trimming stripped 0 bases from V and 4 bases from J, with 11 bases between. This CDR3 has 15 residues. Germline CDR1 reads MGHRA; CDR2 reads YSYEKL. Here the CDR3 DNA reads TGCGCCAGCAGCCAAGAACCAGGCGGGGCAGATACGCAGTATTTT. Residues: CASSQEPGGADTQYF.

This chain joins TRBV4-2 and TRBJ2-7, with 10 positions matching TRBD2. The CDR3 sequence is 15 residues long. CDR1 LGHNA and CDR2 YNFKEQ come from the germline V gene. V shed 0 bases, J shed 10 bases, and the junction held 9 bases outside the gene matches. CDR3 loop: CASSQDGSLAGEQYF. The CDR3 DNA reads TGTGCCAGCAGCCAAGATGGTTCCCTAGCGGGAGAACAGTACTTC.

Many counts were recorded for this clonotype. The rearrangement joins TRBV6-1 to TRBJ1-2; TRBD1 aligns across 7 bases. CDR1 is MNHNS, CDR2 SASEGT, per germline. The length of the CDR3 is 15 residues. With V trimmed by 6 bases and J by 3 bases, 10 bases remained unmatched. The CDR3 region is CASSRFGTADYGYTF. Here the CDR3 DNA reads TGTGCCAGCAGCCGATTTGGGACAGCCGACTATGGCTACACCTTC.

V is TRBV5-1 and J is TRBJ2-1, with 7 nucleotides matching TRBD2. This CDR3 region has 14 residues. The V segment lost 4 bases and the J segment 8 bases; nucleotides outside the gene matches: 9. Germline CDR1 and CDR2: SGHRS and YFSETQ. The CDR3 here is CASSEVGLGYEQFF. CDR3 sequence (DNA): TGCGCCAGCAGCGAGGTCGGACTAGGTTATGAGCAGTTCTTC.

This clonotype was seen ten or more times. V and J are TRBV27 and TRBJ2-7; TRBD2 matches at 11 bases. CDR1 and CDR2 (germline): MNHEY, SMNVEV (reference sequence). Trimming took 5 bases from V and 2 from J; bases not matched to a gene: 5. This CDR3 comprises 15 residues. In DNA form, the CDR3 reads TGTGCCAGCAGTCCAGGACTAGCGGGTGCCTACGAGCAGTACTTC. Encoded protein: CASSPGLAGAYEQYF.

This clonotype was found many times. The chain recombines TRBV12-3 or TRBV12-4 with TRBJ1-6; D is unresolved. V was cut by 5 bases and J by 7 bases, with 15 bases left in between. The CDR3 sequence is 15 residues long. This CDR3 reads CASSPRVGRNSPLHF. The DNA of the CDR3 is TGTGCCAGCAGTCCAAGGGTAGGGAGGAATTCACCCCTCCACTTT.

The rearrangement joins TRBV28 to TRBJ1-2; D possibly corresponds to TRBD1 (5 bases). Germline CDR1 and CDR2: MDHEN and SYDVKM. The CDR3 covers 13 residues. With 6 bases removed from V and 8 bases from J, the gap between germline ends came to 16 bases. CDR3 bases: TGTGCCAGCAGCCCGGGGCTTTGGGTCGGCTACACCTTC. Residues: CASSPGLWVGYTF.

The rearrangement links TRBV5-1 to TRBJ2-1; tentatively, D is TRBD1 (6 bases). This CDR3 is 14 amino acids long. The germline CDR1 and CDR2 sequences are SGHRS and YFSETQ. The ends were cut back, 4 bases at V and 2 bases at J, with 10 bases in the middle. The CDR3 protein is CASSQGQTYNEQFF. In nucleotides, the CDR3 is TGCGCCAGCAGCCAGGGACAAACCTACAATGAGCAGTTCTTC.

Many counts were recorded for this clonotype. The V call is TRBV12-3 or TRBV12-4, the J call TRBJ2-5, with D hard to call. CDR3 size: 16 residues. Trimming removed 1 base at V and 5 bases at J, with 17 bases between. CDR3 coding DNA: TGTGCCAGCAGTTTAGGTCTCTACCCGGAGCAGGAGACCCAGTACTTC. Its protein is CASSLGLYPEQETQYF.

The CDR3 reads CASSIRTSGAYEQYF. The CDR3 nucleotides are TGTGCCAGTAGTATACGGACTAGCGGGGCCTACGAGCAGTACTTC. V usage is TRBV19 and J usage is TRBJ2-7, with 12 bases fitting TRBD2. The V gene end was trimmed by 2 bases and the J gene end by 2 bases; junction bases not matched to a gene: 1. The length of the CDR3 is 15 residues. Germline CDR1 reads LNHDA; CDR2 reads SQIVND (reference sequence).

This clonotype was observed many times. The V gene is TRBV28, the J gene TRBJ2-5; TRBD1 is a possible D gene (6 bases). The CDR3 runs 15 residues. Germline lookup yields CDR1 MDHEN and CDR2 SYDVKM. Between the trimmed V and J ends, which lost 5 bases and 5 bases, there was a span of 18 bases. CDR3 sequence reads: CASSAGTSDSETQYF. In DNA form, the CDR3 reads TGTGCCAGCAGTGCCGGGACATCCGACAGTGAGACCCAGTACTTC. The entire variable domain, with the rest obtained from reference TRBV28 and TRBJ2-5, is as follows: DVKVTQSSRYLVKRTGEKVFLECVQDMDHENMFWYRQDPGLGLRLIYFSYDVKMKEKGDIPEGYSVSREKKERFSLILESASTNQTSMYLCASSAGTSDSETQYFGPGTRLLVL.

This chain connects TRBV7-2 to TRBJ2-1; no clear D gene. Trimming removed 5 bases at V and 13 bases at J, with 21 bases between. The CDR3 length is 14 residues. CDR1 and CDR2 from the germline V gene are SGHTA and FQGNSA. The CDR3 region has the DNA TGTGCCAGCAGCATGACACACTACCAAGAGACCCAGTTCTTC. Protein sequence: CASSMTHYQETQFF.

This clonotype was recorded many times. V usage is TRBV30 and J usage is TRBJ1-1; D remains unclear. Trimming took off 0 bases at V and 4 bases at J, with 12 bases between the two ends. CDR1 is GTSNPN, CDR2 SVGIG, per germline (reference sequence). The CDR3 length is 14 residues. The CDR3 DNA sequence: TGTGCCTGGAGTGTTAGGGCTATGGCCACTGAAGCTTTCTTT. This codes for CAWSVRAMATEAFF.

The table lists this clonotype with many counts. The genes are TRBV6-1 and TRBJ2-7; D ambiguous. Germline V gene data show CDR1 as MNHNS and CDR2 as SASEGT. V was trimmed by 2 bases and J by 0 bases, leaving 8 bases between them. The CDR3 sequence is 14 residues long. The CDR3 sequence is CASSEPRSSYEQYF. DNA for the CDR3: TGTGCCAGCAGTGAACCAAGAAGCTCCTACGAGCAGTACTTC.

The CDR3 DNA follows: TGTGCCAGCAGCGTGGAACAGGTGACCTACGAGCAGTACTTC. Its protein product is CASSVEQVTYEQYF. The chain uses TRBV9 and TRBJ2-7, with D perhaps TRBD1 (5 bases). Trimming left V 2 bases short and J 2 bases short, with 11 bases between. The CDR3 loop spans 14 amino acids. Germline V lookup: CDR1 SGDLS, CDR2 YYNGEE. Full variable domain (outside the CDR3, taken from reference TRBV9 and TRBJ2-7): DSGVTQTPKHLITATGQRVTLRCSPRSGDLSVYWYQQSLDQGLQFLIQYYNGEERAKGNILERFSAQQFPDLHSELNLSSLELGDSALYFCASSVEQVTYEQYFGPGTRLTVT.

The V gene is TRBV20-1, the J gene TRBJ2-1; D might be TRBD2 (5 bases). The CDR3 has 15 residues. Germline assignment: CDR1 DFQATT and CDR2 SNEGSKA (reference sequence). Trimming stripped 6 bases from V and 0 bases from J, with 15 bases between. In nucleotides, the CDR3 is TGCAGTGCCGGGATCGGCGTGAGCTCCTACAATGAGCAGTTCTTC. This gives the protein CSAGIGVSSYNEQFF.

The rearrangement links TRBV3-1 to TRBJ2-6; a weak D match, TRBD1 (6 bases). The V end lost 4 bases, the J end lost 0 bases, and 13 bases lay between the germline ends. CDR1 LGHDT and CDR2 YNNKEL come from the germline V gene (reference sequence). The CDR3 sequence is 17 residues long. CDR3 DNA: TGTGCCAGCAGCCCCGCAGGGGTCCCCTCTGGGGCCAACGTCCTGACTTTC. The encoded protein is CASSPAGVPSGANVLTF.

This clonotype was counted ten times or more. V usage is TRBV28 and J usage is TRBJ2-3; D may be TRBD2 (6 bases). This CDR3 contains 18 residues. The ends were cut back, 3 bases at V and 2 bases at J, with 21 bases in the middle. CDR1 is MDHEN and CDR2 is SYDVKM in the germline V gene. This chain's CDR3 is CASSFPVPVEGNTDTQYF. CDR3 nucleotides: TGTGCCAGCAGTTTTCCTGTTCCGGTGGAGGGTAACACAGATACGCAGTATTTT. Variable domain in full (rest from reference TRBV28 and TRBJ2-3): DVKVTQSSRYLVKRTGEKVFLECVQDMDHENMFWYRQDPGLGLRLIYFSYDVKMKEKGDIPEGYSVSREKKERFSLILESASTNQTSMYLCASSFPVPVEGNTDTQYFGPGTRLTVL.

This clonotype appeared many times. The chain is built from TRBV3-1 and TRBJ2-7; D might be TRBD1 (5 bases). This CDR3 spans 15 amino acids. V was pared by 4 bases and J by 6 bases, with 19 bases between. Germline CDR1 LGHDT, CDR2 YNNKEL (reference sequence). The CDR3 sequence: CASSLSQGVAPEQYF. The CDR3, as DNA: TGTGCCAGCAGCCTAAGCCAGGGTGTGGCCCCCGAGCAGTACTTC.

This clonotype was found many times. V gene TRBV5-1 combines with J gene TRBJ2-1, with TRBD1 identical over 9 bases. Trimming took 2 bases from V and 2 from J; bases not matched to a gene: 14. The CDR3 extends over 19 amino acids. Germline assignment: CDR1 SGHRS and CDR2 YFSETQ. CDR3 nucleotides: TGCGCCAGCAGCTTACCGGGACAGGGCCAATTCAAGACCTACAATGAGCAGTTCTTC. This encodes CASSLPGQGQFKTYNEQFF.

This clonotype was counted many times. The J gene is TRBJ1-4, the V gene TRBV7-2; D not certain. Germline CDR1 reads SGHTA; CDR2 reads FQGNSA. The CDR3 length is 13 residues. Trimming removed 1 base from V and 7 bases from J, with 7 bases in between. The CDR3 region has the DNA TGTGCCAGCAGCTTAGGAGGGCCTGAAAAACTGTTTTTT. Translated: CASSLGGPEKLFF. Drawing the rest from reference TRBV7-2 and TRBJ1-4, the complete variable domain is GAGVSQSPSNKVTEKGKDVELRCDPISGHTALYWYRQSLGQGLEFLIYFQGNSAPDKSGLPSDRFSAERTGGSVSTLTIQRTQQEDSAVYLCASSLGGPEKLFFGSGTQLSVL.

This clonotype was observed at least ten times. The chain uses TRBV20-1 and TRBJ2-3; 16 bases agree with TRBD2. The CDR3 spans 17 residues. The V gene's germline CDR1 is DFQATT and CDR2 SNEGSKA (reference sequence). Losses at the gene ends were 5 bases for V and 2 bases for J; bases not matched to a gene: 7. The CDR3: CSALGLAGGGHTDTQYF. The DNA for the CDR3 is TGCAGTGCTTTGGGACTAGCGGGAGGGGGGCACACAGATACGCAGTATTTT.

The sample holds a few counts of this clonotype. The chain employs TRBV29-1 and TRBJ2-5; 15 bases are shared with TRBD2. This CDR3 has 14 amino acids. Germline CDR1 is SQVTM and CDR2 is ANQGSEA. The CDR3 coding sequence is TGCAGTGACGGACTAGCGGGAGGGGAGGAGACCCAGTACTTC. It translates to CSDGLAGGEETQYF.

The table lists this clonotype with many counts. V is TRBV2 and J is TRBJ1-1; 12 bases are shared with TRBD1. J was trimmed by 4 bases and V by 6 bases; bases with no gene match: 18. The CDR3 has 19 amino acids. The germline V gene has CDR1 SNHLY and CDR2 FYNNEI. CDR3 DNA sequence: TGTGCCAGCAGCCAGAGCGACGGGACAGGGGGCTCTGGTGGCACTGAAGCTTTCTTT. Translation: CASSQSDGTGGSGGTEAFF.

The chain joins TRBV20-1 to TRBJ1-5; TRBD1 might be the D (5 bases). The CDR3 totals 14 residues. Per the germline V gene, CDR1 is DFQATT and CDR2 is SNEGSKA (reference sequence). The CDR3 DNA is TGCAGCAGAGCGGGGGGGTCCCTCGGGGAGCCCCAGCATTTT. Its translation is CSRAGGSLGEPQHF.

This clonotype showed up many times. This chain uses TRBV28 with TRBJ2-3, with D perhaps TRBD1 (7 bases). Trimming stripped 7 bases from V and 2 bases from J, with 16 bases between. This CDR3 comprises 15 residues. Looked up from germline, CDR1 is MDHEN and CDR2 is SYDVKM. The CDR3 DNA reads TGTGCCAGCAAACCCGCAGGGGGGAACACAGATACGCAGTATTTT. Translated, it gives CASKPAGGNTDTQYF. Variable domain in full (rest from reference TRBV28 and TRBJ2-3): DVKVTQSSRYLVKRTGEKVFLECVQDMDHENMFWYRQDPGLGLRLIYFSYDVKMKEKGDIPEGYSVSREKKERFSLILESASTNQTSMYLCASKPAGGNTDTQYFGPGTRLTVL.

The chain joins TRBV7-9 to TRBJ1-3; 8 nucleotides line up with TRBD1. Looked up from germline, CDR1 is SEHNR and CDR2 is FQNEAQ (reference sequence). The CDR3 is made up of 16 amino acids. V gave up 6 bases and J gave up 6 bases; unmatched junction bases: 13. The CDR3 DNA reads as TGTGCCAGCAGTTATCTGACAGGGGAGATGGAAAACACCATATATTTT. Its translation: CASSYLTGEMENTIYF. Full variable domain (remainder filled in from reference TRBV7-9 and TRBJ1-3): DTGVSQNPRHKITKRGQNVTFRCDPISEHNRLYWYRQTLGQGPEFLTYFQNEAQLEKSRLLSDRFSAERPKGSFSTLEIQRTEQGDSAMYLCASSYLTGEMENTIYFGEGSWLTVV.

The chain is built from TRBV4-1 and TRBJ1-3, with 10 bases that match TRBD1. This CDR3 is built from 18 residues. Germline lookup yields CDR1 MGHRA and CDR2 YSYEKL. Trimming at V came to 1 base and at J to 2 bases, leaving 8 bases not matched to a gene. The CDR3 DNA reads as TGCGCCAGCAGCCAAGGTGGGACAGGGGTTGGAACTGGAAACACCATATATTTT. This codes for CASSQGGTGVGTGNTIYF.

This chain's CDR3 is CSVEWAQDEQYF. In nucleotides, the CDR3 is TGCAGCGTTGAATGGGCTCAAGACGAGCAGTACTTC. The genes are TRBV29-1 and TRBJ2-7; D remains ambiguous. The CDR3 consists of 12 residues. V was trimmed by 2 bases and J by 5 bases, leaving 10 bases between them. The germline CDR1 and CDR2 sequences are SQVTM and ANQGSEA.